One sample yielded the 25 T cell receptor beta chains listed below, sequenced in a study of blood T cells in healthy people across ages. Next came a second PCR, run for about 7 to 12 cycles, which used a sample-barcoded 5' primer along with a J-beta primer mix. MiXCR was run by TCRdb on the 5' RACE reads, yielding one entry per CDR3 protein. The sample includes about 800,000 distinct CDR3 sequences, roughly 64% of them seen just once. The sample taken for sequencing was blood. The source of these receptors is a man aged 25-45 years in good health.

The table lists this clonotype with a few counts. The chain combines TRBV20-1 with TRBJ2-7; D call uncertain. Trimming removed 6 bases at V and 10 bases at J, with 31 bases between. CDR1 is DFQATT, CDR2 SNEGSKA, per germline (reference sequence). There are 16 residues in the CDR3. The CDR3 bases are TGCAGTGCAACGCCTCCTGGTCTAGACTTTGTGGGTACCCAGTACTTC. Protein product: CSATPPGLDFVGTQYF.

This chain joins TRBV7-8 and TRBJ2-1, with D perhaps TRBD2 (6 bases). CDR1 is SGHVS, CDR2 FQNEAQ, per germline. Trimming took off 5 bases at V and 9 bases at J, with 23 bases between the two ends. There are 16 residues in the CDR3. CDR3 region: CASSRIGRRGLVEQFF. CDR3 DNA: TGTGCCAGCAGCCGAATTGGGAGGAGGGGCCTCGTTGAGCAGTTCTTC. The full variable domain, its missing parts supplied by reference TRBV7-8 and TRBJ2-1, is GAGVSQSPRYKVAKRGQDVALRCDPISGHVSLFWYQQALGQGPEFLTYFQNEAQLDKSGLPSDRFFAERPEGSVSTLKIQRTQQEDSAVYLCASSRIGRRGLVEQFFGPGTRLTVL.

The chain has TRBV20-1 and TRBJ1-2, with a tentative D call TRBD1 (5 bases). Between the trimmed V and J ends, which lost 4 bases and 0 bases, there was a span of 9 bases. This CDR3 is built from 13 residues. Germline assignment: CDR1 DFQATT and CDR2 SNEGSKA (reference sequence). The CDR3: CSATGATNYGYTF. The CDR3 DNA follows: TGCAGTGCTACCGGGGCAACTAACTATGGCTACACCTTC.

Concerning this clonotype itself: A much larger clonotype is one base distant, so this may be a read error. The gene calls are TRBV7-2 and TRBJ1-2; D gene ambiguous. Germline CDR1 and CDR2: SGHTA and FQGNSA. Trimming took off 4 bases at V and 6 bases at J, with 18 bases between the two ends. There are 15 residues in the CDR3. The CDR3 reads CASSSALTVPNGYTF. For the CDR3, the DNA is TGTGCCAGCAGCTCAGCGCTCACAGTCCCGAATGGCTACACCTTC.

This sequence joins TRBV7-2 and TRBJ2-7; 8 bases map to TRBD2. Looked up from germline, CDR1 is SGHTA and CDR2 is FQGNSA. The CDR3 totals 14 residues. The trim removed 2 bases at V and 6 bases at J, leaving 6 bases unmatched. The CDR3 DNA reads TGTGCCAGCAGCTTAAGCGGGAGTGTCGGCGAGCAGTACTTC. Its translation is CASSLSGSVGEQYF.

Written as DNA, the CDR3 is TGTGCCAGCAGCTTAGGAGGGACTAGCGCACGGGTCTACGAGCAGTACTTC. It yields the protein CASSLGGTSARVYEQYF. The chain links TRBV7-2 to TRBJ2-4; 10 bases are a match to TRBD2. The J call may be mistaken, given a closer DNA end match to TRBJ2-7. The CDR3 has 17 residues. The V gene's germline CDR1 is SGHTA and CDR2 FQGNSA.

The CDR3 DNA reads as TGCGCCAGCAGCCAAGATCCATCTGGCGGATACTCCTACGAGCAGTACTTC. It encodes CASSQDPSGGYSYEQYF. The chain combines TRBV4-1 with TRBJ2-7, with D uncertain. The V end lost 0 bases, the J end lost 0 bases, and 15 bases lay between the germline ends. Per the germline V gene, CDR1 is MGHRA and CDR2 is YSYEKL. The CDR3 contains 17 residues.

The sample holds many counts of this clonotype. The chain couples TRBV18 to TRBJ2-7; unclear D gene. Germline V gene data show CDR1 as KGHSH and CDR2 as LQKENI. The CDR3 spans 14 residues. The V gene lost 3 bases and the J gene lost 2 bases, with 11 bases spanning the gap. Here the CDR3 DNA reads TGTGCCAGCTCACCGGGCATACTAACCTACGAGCAGTACTTC. It yields the protein CASSPGILTYEQYF.

This clonotype was observed a handful of times. The chain recombines TRBV7-2 with TRBJ2-1, with D perhaps TRBD1 or TRBD2 (6 bases each). This CDR3 spans 19 amino acids. V shed 4 bases and J shed 0 bases, with 22 bases lying between them. The V gene's germline CDR1 is SGHTA and CDR2 FQGNSA. The CDR3 reads CASSSTGAGASFSYNEQFF. The CDR3 DNA reads TGTGCCAGCAGCTCCACGGGGGCAGGGGCCTCTTTCTCCTACAATGAGCAGTTCTTC.

The chain recombines TRBV4-2 with TRBJ2-5; D is uncertain. The V gene's germline CDR1 is LGHNA and CDR2 YNFKEQ. Trimming left V 3 bases short and J 7 bases short, with 15 bases between. There are 14 residues in the CDR3. CDR3 DNA sequence: TGTGCCAGCAGCCAGCTCAGCATGGTAGGGACCCAGTACTTC. Its protein is CASSQLSMVGTQYF.

This clonotype has more than one count but fewer than ten. The chain recombines TRBV18 with TRBJ2-7, with 9 bases lining up with TRBD1. The CDR3 totals 16 residues. Germline V gene data show CDR1 as KGHSH and CDR2 as LQKENI. The trim removed 1 base at V and 3 bases at J, leaving 7 bases unmatched. The CDR3 region has the DNA TGTGCCAGCTCACCACTGTCCGGGACAGGGATCTACGAGCAGTACTTC. It yields the protein CASSPLSGTGIYEQYF.

This clonotype was recorded many times. The chain has TRBV20-1 and TRBJ1-2, with 9 nucleotides matching TRBD1. Germline CDR1 is DFQATT and CDR2 is SNEGSKA (reference sequence). V trimming: 5 bases; J trimming: 6 bases; junction bases outside the gene matches: 7. The CDR3 has 13 residues. CDR3: CSAAGTGRNGYTF. CDR3 coding DNA: TGCAGTGCTGCCGGGACAGGGCGAAATGGCTACACCTTC.

This chain joins TRBV6-5 and TRBJ2-7; D is unclear. The CDR3 contains 14 residues. V lost 8 bases to trimming and J lost 2 bases, with 16 bases between them. Germline V lookup: CDR1 MNHEY, CDR2 SVGAGI. The CDR3 DNA reads TGTGCCAGCTCCTACAATAGCAGGACCTACGAGCAGTACTTC. Amino acids: CASSYNSRTYEQYF.

This rearrangement joins TRBV7-6 to TRBJ2-5, with 8 positions matching TRBD1. Trimming at V came to 5 bases and at J to 3 bases, leaving 17 bases not matched to a gene. Germline values: CDR1 SGHVS, CDR2 FNYEAQ. The CDR3 sequence is 18 residues long. CDR3 bases: TGTGCCAGCAGCATACGGGCCCCGCACAGGGGGACTGAAGAGACCCAGTACTTC. Its translation: CASSIRAPHRGTEETQYF. The entire variable domain, with the rest obtained from reference TRBV7-6 and TRBJ2-5, is as follows: GAGVSQSPRYKVTKRGQDVALRCDPISGHVSLYWYRQALGQGPEFLTYFNYEAQQDKSGLPNDRFSAERPEGSISTLTIQRTEQRDSAMYRCASSIRAPHRGTEETQYFGPGTRLLVL.

This sequence joins TRBV20-1 and TRBJ2-4, with 9 positions matching TRBD2. The CDR3 has 15 amino acids. V shed 1 base, J shed 2 bases, and the junction held 3 bases outside the gene matches. In germline, CDR1 is DFQATT, CDR2 SNEGSKA (reference sequence). The CDR3 nucleotides read TGCAGTGCTAGAGGGACTAGCGAGTCCAAAAACATTCAGTACTTC. Amino acids: CSARGTSESKNIQYF.

The DNA of the CDR3 is TGTGCCAGCAGCTTAGCGTGGGGGAGGACTGAAGCTTTCTTT. Amino acids: CASSLAWGRTEAFF. The chain recombines TRBV11-2 with TRBJ1-1, with D possibly being TRBD1 (5 bases). V was shortened by 1 base and J by 5 bases, with 11 bases between the two germline ends. Looked up from germline, CDR1 is SGHAT and CDR2 is FQNNGV. The CDR3 covers 14 residues. Combining the CDR3 with reference TRBV11-2 and TRBJ1-1 gives the whole variable domain EAGVAQSPRYKIIEKRQSVAFWCNPISGHATLYWYQQILGQGPKLLIQFQNNGVVDDSQLPKDRFSAERLKGVDSTLKIQPAKLEDSAVYLCASSLAWGRTEAFFGQGTRLTVV.

The rearrangement uses TRBV6-1 and TRBJ2-1, with D possibly being TRBD2 (6 bases). V lost 7 bases, J lost 10 bases, and 14 bases lay in between. CDR3 length equals 12 residues. The germline CDR1 and CDR2 sequences are MNHNS and SASEGT. CDR3 amino acids: CASTGYGGEQFF. The CDR3 coding sequence is TGTGCCAGCACGGGTTACGGGGGAGAGCAGTTCTTC.

This sequence joins TRBV28 and TRBJ2-3, with TRBD2 as a possible D gene (6 bases). This CDR3 is built from 16 residues. Germline assignment: CDR1 MDHEN and CDR2 SYDVKM. V dropped 3 bases and J dropped 6 bases, with 19 bases sitting between them. As DNA, the CDR3 is TGTGCCAGCAGTTTCCCAGAGGCGGGATTTTCGGATACGCAGTATTTT. It translates to CASSFPEAGFSDTQYF.

V and J are TRBV7-2 and TRBJ2-1; D unresolved. The CDR3 has 15 residues. Looked up from germline, CDR1 is SGHTA and CDR2 is FQGNSA. V lost 1 base and J 5 bases, leaving 12 bases between the germline ends. The CDR3 region has the DNA TGTGCCAGCAGCTTAGTCGTCCGTCGAAACAATGAGCAGTTCTTC. It is translated as CASSLVVRRNNEQFF.

The V call is TRBV5-1, the J call TRBJ2-1; D is perhaps TRBD2 (6 bases). Trimming removed 3 bases from V and 10 bases from J, with 14 bases in between. CDR3 size: 13 residues. Germline V gene lookup returns CDR1 SGHRS and CDR2 YFSETQ. CDR3 nucleotide sequence: TGCGCCAGCAGCTCCGAGGCGGGGTGGGAGCAGTTCTTC. Translating it yields CASSSEAGWEQFF.

The sample holds a few counts of this clonotype. Mismatch with germline at one junction end may stem from a read error. The J gene is TRBJ1-2, the V gene TRBV24-1, with D tentatively TRBD1 (6 bases). Germline values: CDR1 KGHDR, CDR2 SFDVKD. CDR3 length: 13 residues. The CDR3 loop is CATSDWAGAGYTF. CDR3 nucleotides: TGTGCCACCAGCGATTGGGCAGGGGCTGGCTACACCTTC.

The V and J genes are TRBV6-5 and TRBJ2-1; D possibly matches TRBD1 or TRBD2 (5 bases each). V shed 6 bases and J shed 2 bases, with 14 bases lying between them. The germline V gene encodes CDR1 MNHEY and CDR2 SVGAGI. The length of the CDR3 is 15 residues. The CDR3, as DNA: TGTGCCAGCAGACCTGCACCGGGACCCTACAATGAGCAGTTCTTC. Translated: CASRPAPGPYNEQFF.

This clonotype was counted a few times. This chain joins TRBV20-1 and TRBJ2-3, with D possibly being TRBD1 or TRBD2 (6 bases each). V shed 1 base and J shed 0 bases, with 14 bases lying between them. Germline CDR1 is DFQATT and CDR2 is SNEGSKA (reference sequence). The CDR3 covers 16 residues. The CDR3 DNA sequence: TGCAGTGCTAGAGGCCTAGCGCAGGGGAGCACAGATACGCAGTATTTT. It encodes CSARGLAQGSTDTQYF.

The chain is built from TRBV6-1 and TRBJ1-4; 7 bases line up with TRBD1. Per germline, CDR1 MNHNS and CDR2 SASEGT. The CDR3 extends over 13 amino acids. J was trimmed by 5 bases and V by 6 bases; bases with no gene match: 3. The CDR3 coding sequence is TGTGCCAGCAGCTCACAGGGGAATGAAAAACTGTTTTTT. This translates into CASSSQGNEKLFF.

This clonotype was picked up a small number of times. The gene calls are TRBV7-2 and TRBJ2-4; D is tentatively TRBD1 or TRBD2 (5 bases each). The V and J ends lost 3 bases and 7 bases respectively, with 10 bases between them. This CDR3 is built from 13 residues. Germline V lookup: CDR1 SGHTA, CDR2 FQGNSA. The CDR3 loop reads CASSLERGNIQYF. As DNA, the CDR3 is TGTGCCAGCAGCTTGGAGAGGGGCAACATTCAGTACTTC.